Below, 15 T cell receptor beta chains from the same sample are listed, as sequenced in a study of T cell responses to AZD1222 COVID-19 vaccine. Profiled with immunoSEQ multiplex PCR; TCRdb holds only in-frame clones, not every one. The table shows some 150,000 clones, with roughly 88% occurring only once. The specimen was peripheral blood, collected on day 0 of AZD1222 vaccination. These receptor sequences come from an adult in good health.

The rearrangement uses TRBV2 and TRBJ2-1, with D unresolved. V was trimmed by 6 bases and J by 5 bases, leaving 8 bases between them. The germline V gene has CDR1 SNHLY and CDR2 FYNNEI. This CDR3 is 12 amino acids long. CDR3 residues: CASSLGDNEQFF. Written as DNA, the CDR3 is TGTGCCAGCAGCCTTGGGGACAATGAGCAGTTCTTC.

The chain links TRBV7-9 to TRBJ2-3; 7 bases fit TRBD2. The CDR3 sequence is 18 residues long. The V segment lost 1 base and the J segment 0 bases; nucleotides outside the gene matches: 10. Germline loops: CDR1 SEHNR, CDR2 FQNEAQ (reference sequence). CDR3 sequence (DNA): TGTGCCAGCAGCTTAGTGGTTTGGGCTAGCGGTAGCACAGATACGCAGTATTTT. Translating it yields CASSLVVWASGSTDTQYF.

V usage is TRBV18 and J usage is TRBJ2-2; D may be TRBD1 (5 bases). This CDR3 region has 15 residues. Trimming removed 4 bases at V and 3 bases at J, with 12 bases between. Germline CDR1 KGHSH, CDR2 LQKENI. The CDR3 sequence is CASSRSDTYTGELFF. For the CDR3, the DNA is TGTGCCAGCTCACGATCGGACACATACACCGGGGAGCTGTTTTTT.

The V call is TRBV5-1, the J call TRBJ2-5, with D perhaps TRBD1 (5 bases). The CDR3 length is 15 residues. Trimming took off 4 bases at V and 0 bases at J, with 13 bases between the two ends. CDR1 is SGHRS, CDR2 YFSETQ, per germline. This CDR3 is CASSQGGVYQETQYF. The CDR3 region has the DNA TGCGCCAGCAGCCAGGGCGGAGTGTACCAAGAGACCCAGTACTTC. Full variable domain (remainder filled in from reference TRBV5-1 and TRBJ2-5): KAGVTQTPRYLIKTRGQQVTLSCSPISGHRSVSWYQQTPGQGLQFLFEYFSETQRNKGNFPGRFSGRQFSNSRSEMNVSTLELGDSALYLCASSQGGVYQETQYFGPGTRLLVL.

This sequence joins TRBV29-1 and TRBJ2-7; D perhaps matches TRBD1 (6 bases). V lost 4 bases, J lost 2 bases, and 12 bases lay in between. CDR3 length equals 13 residues. Germline values: CDR1 SQVTM, CDR2 ANQGSEA. The CDR3, as DNA: TGCAGCGTTGGCTACGGGACACCCTACGAGCAGTACTTC. Its protein is CSVGYGTPYEQYF.

This sequence joins TRBV4-3 and TRBJ2-1; D unclear. V shed 1 base and J shed 6 bases, with 13 bases lying between them. The CDR3 runs to 15 residues. The germline gives CDR1 LGHNA, CDR2 YSLEER. The CDR3 bases are TGCGCCAGCAGCCAAGTACTGGGGTTAGGCAATGAGCAGTTCTTC. It encodes CASSQVLGLGNEQFF.

The rearrangement uses TRBV19 and TRBJ1-1, with D tentatively TRBD1 (6 bases). V was cut by 5 bases and J by 1 base, with 11 bases left in between. This CDR3 has 14 amino acids. Germline assignment: CDR1 LNHDA and CDR2 SQIVND (reference sequence). CDR3 region: CASSADRRNTEAFF. The CDR3 DNA is TGTGCCAGTAGTGCGGACAGACGGAACACTGAAGCTTTCTTT.

J is TRBJ2-7 and V is TRBV25-1; possibly TRBD1 or TRBD2 for D (5 bases each). V was pared by 3 bases and J by 0 bases, with 12 bases between. CDR1 and CDR2 (germline): MGHDK, SYGVNS. This CDR3 has 15 amino acids. The CDR3 DNA is TGTGCCAGCAGTGATGGGGGACCTCCCTCCTACGAGCAGTACTTC. Amino acids: CASSDGGPPSYEQYF.

Comment on this clone: An end of the junction does not agree with germline; a read error may underlie this. The chain has TRBV7-2 and TRBJ1-5; 7 nucleotides line up with TRBD1. The CDR3 runs 15 residues. Germline values: CDR1 SGHTA, CDR2 FQGNSA. The chain's CDR3 is CASSLAGGGNQPQHF. DNA for the CDR3: TGTGCCAGCAGCCTAGCAGGGGGTGGCAATCAGCCCCAGCATTTT.

The chain combines TRBV30 with TRBJ1-3; a weak D match, TRBD1 (6 bases). Germline CDR1 is GTSNPN and CDR2 is SVGIG (reference sequence). Trimming left V 4 bases short and J 3 bases short, with 13 bases between. The CDR3 spans 14 residues. The CDR3 coding sequence is TGTGCCTGGAACCCAGGGGTTTTTGGAAACACCATATATTTT. It is translated as CAWNPGVFGNTIYF.

The sample holds a few counts of this clone. The rearrangement uses TRBV25-1 and TRBJ1-4; D call uncertain. This CDR3 contains 14 residues. V lost 1 base and J lost 4, with 7 bases in between. Germline CDR1 MGHDK, CDR2 SYGVNS. CDR3 bases: TGTGCCAGCAGTGAATTGGAGGATAATGAAAAACTGTTTTTT. Protein product: CASSELEDNEKLFF.

V usage is TRBV3-1 (or the pseudogene TRBV3-2) and J usage is TRBJ1-1, with D possibly TRBD1 on 5 matching bases. The CDR3 is made up of 13 amino acids. Germline CDR1 LGHDT, CDR2 YNNKEL (reference sequence). V was trimmed by 5 bases and J by 5 bases, leaving 12 bases between them. The CDR3 spells CASSSNGGTEAFF. CDR3 DNA: TGTGCCAGCAGCTCAAATGGGGGGACTGAAGCTTTCTTT.

Notes on this clone: This same CDR3 is encoded by further DNA sequences in the sample. This chain links TRBV7-9 with TRBJ2-1; D remains unclear. There are 14 residues in the CDR3. Trimming took off 0 bases at V and 4 bases at J, with 7 bases between the two ends. The V gene's germline CDR1 is SEHNR and CDR2 FQNEAQ (reference sequence). DNA of the CDR3: TGTGCCAGCAGCTTAGCGGGAAGTTACAATGAGCAGTTCTTC. Translation gives CASSLAGSYNEQFF.

V and J are TRBV27 and TRBJ2-6; D gene ambiguous. The germline V gene has CDR1 MNHEY and CDR2 SMNVEV (reference sequence). V dropped 5 bases and J dropped 0 bases, with 17 bases sitting between them. The CDR3 covers 18 residues. The CDR3 here is CASSPRTGISSGANVLTF. The DNA for the CDR3 is TGTGCCAGCAGTCCGAGGACCGGAATCAGCTCTGGGGCCAACGTCCTGACTTTC. Looking up the rest from reference TRBV27 and TRBJ2-6 gives the full variable domain: EAQVTQNPRYLITVTGKKLTVTCSQNMNHEYMSWYRQDPGLGLRQIYYSMNVEVTDKGDVPEGYKVSRKEKRNFPLILESPSPNQTSLYFCASSPRTGISSGANVLTFGAGSRLTVL.

CDR3: CASSDGMGFGGELFF. The CDR3, as DNA: TGTGCCAGCAGTGACGGCATGGGGTTCGGCGGGGAGCTGTTTTTT. J is TRBJ2-2 and V is TRBV6-4; no firm D call. V was cut by 2 bases and J by 7 bases, with 14 bases left in between. CDR1 and CDR2 (germline): MRHNA, SNTAGT. The CDR3 loop spans 15 amino acids.